A selection of T cell receptor beta chains follows, all from one sample in a study of blood T cell repertoires in COVID-19. Here immunoSEQ multiplex PCR was the method, and the copy in TCRdb shows in-frame clones only, minus some. The profile shows hundreds of thousands of clones, around 90% of them singletons. Specimen: peripheral blood. The origin of the receptors is a man aged 55 to 69 who had recovered from COVID-19. The CDR3 runs from the conserved cysteine through the conserved F or W. Fields, in order: CDR3 DNA, CDR3 protein, clone size, D gene, V gene, J gene. The D gene is left open where the match is weak. Clone sizes are given selectively: once, few, many, or a class where the clone is expanded.

cdr3_nt: TGCGCCAGCAGTCGAAAAATCCCGGCGGGTCACAATCAGCCCCAGCATTTT
cdr3_aa: CASSRKIPAGHNQPQHF
clone_size: -
d_call: -
v_call: TRBV23-1
j_call: TRBJ1-5

cdr3_nt: TGTGCCAGCAGCCCTCTGACGGGGAGCTCCTACAATGAGCAGTTCTTC
cdr3_aa: CASSPLTGSSYNEQFF
clone_size: -
d_call: -
v_call: TRBV11-2
j_call: TRBJ2-1

cdr3_nt: TGTGCCAGCAGCTTGGACGGCATTCAGTACTTC
cdr3_aa: CASSLDGIQYF
clone_size: -
d_call: -
v_call: TRBV5-6
j_call: TRBJ2-4

cdr3_nt: TGTGCCAGCACCCGGCTAGCGGGGGGGCTCAACAATGAGCAGTTCTTC
cdr3_aa: CASTRLAGGLNNEQFF
clone_size: -
d_call: TRBD2
v_call: TRBV7-2
j_call: TRBJ2-1

cdr3_nt: TGTGCCACTAGACAGGGGGCTGATGAAAAACTGTTTTTT
cdr3_aa: CATRQGADEKLFF
clone_size: -
d_call: TRBD1
v_call: TRBV2
j_call: TRBJ1-4

cdr3_nt: TGTGCCAGCAGCTTATATACGGATCAGCCCCAGCATTTT
cdr3_aa: CASSLYTDQPQHF
clone_size: -
d_call: -
v_call: TRBV7-2
j_call: TRBJ1-5

cdr3_nt: TGCGCCAGCAGCTTGGAAGGGAGAGGCTACACCTTC
cdr3_aa: CASSLEGRGYTF
clone_size: -
d_call: -
v_call: TRBV5-1
j_call: TRBJ1-2

cdr3_nt: TGCGCCAGCAGTCGTCAGGGGGATAATTCACCCCTCCACTTT
cdr3_aa: CASSRQGDNSPLHF
clone_size: -
d_call: TRBD1
v_call: TRBV5-1
j_call: TRBJ1-6

cdr3_nt: TGTGCCAGCGCCACAGCGGCTGGGGAGCTGTTTTTT
cdr3_aa: CASATAAGELFF
clone_size: -
d_call: -
v_call: TRBV18
j_call: TRBJ2-2

cdr3_nt: TGTGCCAGCAGTCCCGGACTAGCGGGGCTCTCAGATACGCAGTATTTT
cdr3_aa: CASSPGLAGLSDTQYF
clone_size: -
d_call: TRBD2
v_call: TRBV5-6
j_call: TRBJ2-3

cdr3_nt: TGTGCCAGCAACAGAGCAGACTCTGGGGCCAACGTCCTGACTTTC
cdr3_aa: CASNRADSGANVLTF
clone_size: -
d_call: -
v_call: TRBV25-1
j_call: TRBJ2-6

cdr3_nt: TGTGCCAGCAGCTTATCCCGGGGAGCTTTCTTT
cdr3_aa: CASSLSRGAFF
clone_size: -
d_call: -
v_call: TRBV7-2
j_call: TRBJ1-1

cdr3_nt: TGTGCCAGCAGCCAAGGGCCAGCGGGGGGGCTATATACGCAGTATTTT
cdr3_aa: CASSQGPAGGLYTQYF
clone_size: -
d_call: TRBD2
v_call: TRBV3-1/TRBV3-2
j_call: TRBJ2-3

cdr3_nt: TGTGCCAGCAGTCGGACTAGCGGGGGTATGGGGACCCAGTACTTC
cdr3_aa: CASSRTSGGMGTQYF
clone_size: -
d_call: TRBD2
v_call: TRBV28
j_call: TRBJ2-5

cdr3_nt: TGTGCCAGCAGTTTTTCTCCCCCCGGTGGGGCCAACGTCCTGACTTTC
cdr3_aa: CASSFSPPGGANVLTF
clone_size: -
d_call: -
v_call: TRBV27
j_call: TRBJ2-6

cdr3_nt: TGTGCCAGTAGCATGACAGTCCTCACTGAAGCTTTCTTT
cdr3_aa: CASSMTVLTEAFF
clone_size: -
d_call: -
v_call: TRBV19
j_call: TRBJ1-1

cdr3_nt: TGTGCCAGCAGTAAAAAAGGGCAGGGGACCGAAGCTTTCTTT
cdr3_aa: CASSKKGQGTEAFF
clone_size: -
d_call: -
v_call: TRBV7-8
j_call: TRBJ1-1

cdr3_nt: TGTGCTAGTGGTTTGACAGAAGATACGCAGTATTTT
cdr3_aa: CASGLTEDTQYF
clone_size: -
d_call: -
v_call: TRBV12-5
j_call: TRBJ2-3

cdr3_nt: TGTGCCAGCAGCCTCCGGGCCCCGGGGGAGGAGCAGTTCTTC
cdr3_aa: CASSLRAPGEEQFF
clone_size: -
d_call: -
v_call: TRBV11-2
j_call: TRBJ2-1

cdr3_nt: TGTGCTAGTGGTTTGAGCGGGTCCTCTGGAAACACCATATATTTT
cdr3_aa: CASGLSGSSGNTIYF
clone_size: -
d_call: -
v_call: TRBV12-5
j_call: TRBJ1-3

cdr3_nt: TGCGCCAGCAGCTTTTCTAGCGGGGACTACAATGAGCAGTTCTTC
cdr3_aa: CASSFSSGDYNEQFF
clone_size: -
d_call: TRBD2
v_call: TRBV5-1
j_call: TRBJ2-1

cdr3_nt: TGTGCCAGCAGCTTAGGAGGGGGTGATGTCTCCACAGATACGCAGTATTTT
cdr3_aa: CASSLGGGDVSTDTQYF
clone_size: once
d_call: -
v_call: TRBV7-9
j_call: TRBJ2-3

cdr3_nt: -
cdr3_aa: CASSDRGPSIF
clone_size: -
d_call: -
v_call: TRBV2
j_call: TRBJ1-5

cdr3_nt: TGTGCCACCAGTGACTCGGGAAGGACCACAGATACGCAGTATTTT
cdr3_aa: CATSDSGRTTDTQYF
clone_size: -
d_call: -
v_call: TRBV24-1
j_call: TRBJ2-3

cdr3_nt: TGTGCCAGCAGCCGACCGGGACAGGTGGGTCTGGGCAATCAGCCCCAGCATTTT
cdr3_aa: CASSRPGQVGLGNQPQHF
clone_size: -
d_call: TRBD1
v_call: TRBV6-2/TRBV6-3
j_call: TRBJ1-5

cdr3_nt: TGTGCCACCGGGGCGGCAGGGGCAAAGCAGCCCCAGCATTTT
cdr3_aa: CATGAAGAKQPQHF
clone_size: -
d_call: -
v_call: TRBV24-1
j_call: TRBJ1-5

cdr3_nt: TGTGCCAGCAGTTTCCGGGGTTACACTGAAGCTTTCTTT
cdr3_aa: CASSFRGYTEAFF
clone_size: -
d_call: -
v_call: TRBV27
j_call: TRBJ1-1

cdr3_nt: TGTGCCAGCAGCCAAGATACTAGCGGGTACTACGAGCAGTACTTC
cdr3_aa: CASSQDTSGYYEQYF
clone_size: -
d_call: TRBD2
v_call: TRBV3-1/TRBV3-2
j_call: TRBJ2-7

cdr3_nt: TGTGCCAGCAGTTCCCTCGGGGCAGGGGTGCAGCCCCAGCATTTT
cdr3_aa: CASSSLGAGVQPQHF
clone_size: -
d_call: -
v_call: TRBV6-5
j_call: TRBJ1-5

cdr3_nt: TGTGCCAGCAGCTTCCTCAGGGCAGATACGCAGTATTTT
cdr3_aa: CASSFLRADTQYF
clone_size: few
d_call: -
v_call: TRBV11-3
j_call: TRBJ2-3

cdr3_nt: TGTGCCAGCAGCTTAAATTCGAGGGACTGGATAGCCAAAAACATTCAGTACTTC
cdr3_aa: CASSLNSRDWIAKNIQYF
clone_size: -
d_call: -
v_call: TRBV7-6
j_call: TRBJ2-4

cdr3_nt: TGTGCCAGCAGTAGGACAAAAGGCACTGAAGCTTTCTTT
cdr3_aa: CASSRTKGTEAFF
clone_size: few
d_call: -
v_call: TRBV6-5
j_call: TRBJ1-1

cdr3_nt: TGCGCCAGCAGCGGGGGACAGGGGTACGAGCAGTACTTC
cdr3_aa: CASSGGQGYEQYF
clone_size: -
d_call: TRBD1
v_call: TRBV5-1
j_call: TRBJ2-7

cdr3_nt: TGTGCCAGCAGGAACAGCGGGGGGGGAGCAGATACGCAGTATTTT
cdr3_aa: CASRNSGGGADTQYF
clone_size: -
d_call: TRBD2
v_call: TRBV6-5
j_call: TRBJ2-3

cdr3_nt: TGTGCCAGCCGACCGTTTTCAGGGGGCGCGCGGGGAGGCTACACCTTC
cdr3_aa: CASRPFSGGARGGYTF
clone_size: -
d_call: TRBD1
v_call: TRBV2
j_call: TRBJ1-2

cdr3_nt: TGCAGTGCCCCCAGGGCAACTGAAGCTTTCTTT
cdr3_aa: CSAPRATEAFF
clone_size: -
d_call: -
v_call: TRBV20-1
j_call: TRBJ1-1

cdr3_nt: TGTGCCAGCGCCGGGGATACGCAGTATTTT
cdr3_aa: CASAGDTQYF
clone_size: -
d_call: -
v_call: TRBV2
j_call: TRBJ2-3

cdr3_nt: TGTGCCAGCAGTAGGTCGCAGGCCAGCTCCTACGAGCAGTACTTC
cdr3_aa: CASSRSQASSYEQYF
clone_size: few
d_call: -
v_call: TRBV6-5
j_call: TRBJ2-7

cdr3_nt: TGTGCCTGGAAGCTGCGGGCAGTTGTAGATACGCAGTATTTT
cdr3_aa: CAWKLRAVVDTQYF
clone_size: -
d_call: -
v_call: TRBV30
j_call: TRBJ2-3

cdr3_nt: TGTGCCAGCAGTTTTGGGCTAGCGGGGAGCTCCTACGAGCAGTACTTC
cdr3_aa: CASSFGLAGSSYEQYF
clone_size: -
d_call: TRBD2
v_call: TRBV27
j_call: TRBJ2-7

cdr3_nt: TGTGCCAGCAGTTCTAGCGGGGGGATCACAGATACGCAGTATTTT
cdr3_aa: CASSSSGGITDTQYF
clone_size: -
d_call: TRBD2
v_call: TRBV6-5
j_call: TRBJ2-3

cdr3_nt: TGTGCCAGCAGCCTGGACAGGGCCCGCGGCTACACCTTC
cdr3_aa: CASSLDRARGYTF
clone_size: -
d_call: TRBD1
v_call: TRBV28
j_call: TRBJ1-2

cdr3_nt: TGCGCCAGCAGTGACCGGGGGGCCGGGGAGCTGTTTTTT
cdr3_aa: CASSDRGAGELFF
clone_size: -
d_call: TRBD2
v_call: TRBV10-1
j_call: TRBJ2-2

cdr3_nt: TGCGCCAGCAGCCCCTCGTTCGACAGCACCCACTATGGCTACACCTTC
cdr3_aa: CASSPSFDSTHYGYTF
clone_size: few
d_call: -
v_call: TRBV4-1
j_call: TRBJ1-2

cdr3_nt: TGCGCCAGCAGCTTGGAGGCAGGGGCTTTTTATGAAAAACTGTTTTTT
cdr3_aa: CASSLEAGAFYEKLFF
clone_size: -
d_call: -
v_call: TRBV5-1
j_call: TRBJ1-4

cdr3_nt: TGTGCCTGGACGCAGGAAAACTCACCCCTCCACTTT
cdr3_aa: CAWTQENSPLHF
clone_size: -
d_call: -
v_call: TRBV30
j_call: TRBJ1-6

cdr3_nt: TGCAGTGCTAGTTATAGGGGGCGAAGGGGAAACACCATATATTTT
cdr3_aa: CSASYRGRRGNTIYF
clone_size: -
d_call: TRBD1
v_call: TRBV20-1
j_call: TRBJ1-3

cdr3_nt: TGTGCCAGCAGCGCCCGGGGGCTAGCGGGCCATGAGCAGTTCTTC
cdr3_aa: CASSARGLAGHEQFF
clone_size: -
d_call: TRBD2
v_call: TRBV9
j_call: TRBJ2-1

cdr3_nt: TGTGCCAGCAGCACCACCCTGCGCGGGGAGGACTTTGGAAAACTGTTTTTT
cdr3_aa: CASSTTLRGEDFGKLFF
clone_size: -
d_call: -
v_call: TRBV7-9
j_call: TRBJ1-4

cdr3_nt: TGTGCCAGCTGGCAGAGAACGGGGACCTTC
cdr3_aa: CASWQRTGTF
clone_size: -
d_call: -
v_call: TRBV6-5
j_call: TRBJ1-2

cdr3_nt: TGTGCCAGCAGTTACTCCGGGACAGGCTTAGGTTCACCCCTCCACTTT
cdr3_aa: CASSYSGTGLGSPLHF
clone_size: -
d_call: TRBD1
v_call: TRBV6-5
j_call: TRBJ1-6

cdr3_nt: TGTGCCATCAGTGATAGGACTAGCGGGGAATACGAGCAGTACTTC
cdr3_aa: CAISDRTSGEYEQYF
clone_size: -
d_call: TRBD2
v_call: TRBV10-3
j_call: TRBJ2-7

cdr3_nt: TGTGCCATCAGTGAGCCTGGACAGGGATTCTACGAGCAGTACTTC
cdr3_aa: CAISEPGQGFYEQYF
clone_size: -
d_call: TRBD1
v_call: TRBV10-3
j_call: TRBJ2-7

cdr3_nt: TGTGCCAGCAGACAGGAGATGAACACTGAAGCTTTCTTT
cdr3_aa: CASRQEMNTEAFF
clone_size: -
d_call: -
v_call: TRBV11-2
j_call: TRBJ1-1

cdr3_nt: TGTGCCAGCAGGTCCACAGGGGGCGGGGAAAAACTGTTTTTT
cdr3_aa: CASRSTGGGEKLFF
clone_size: -
d_call: TRBD1
v_call: TRBV6-5
j_call: TRBJ1-4

cdr3_nt: TGCAGTGCTAGTTCAGGGGCACGCGAGCAGTACTTC
cdr3_aa: CSASSGAREQYF
clone_size: few
d_call: -
v_call: TRBV20-1
j_call: TRBJ2-7

cdr3_nt: TGCAGTGCTATTGATAAACGGGGGGAAGAGACCCAGTACTTC
cdr3_aa: CSAIDKRGEETQYF
clone_size: -
d_call: TRBD2
v_call: TRBV20-1
j_call: TRBJ2-5

cdr3_nt: TGTGCCAGCAGTTACCTCCTGGGCGGGGATCAAATTCAGTACTTC
cdr3_aa: CASSYLLGGDQIQYF
clone_size: -
d_call: -
v_call: TRBV6-6
j_call: TRBJ2-4

cdr3_nt: TGTGCCAGCAGTTTACTAGCCCAAGAGACCCAGTACTTC
cdr3_aa: CASSLLAQETQYF
clone_size: once
d_call: -
v_call: TRBV12-3/TRBV12-4
j_call: TRBJ2-5